The 6 T cell receptor beta chains below come from one sample, sequenced in a study of blood T cell repertoires in COVID-19. The assay was immunoSEQ multiplex PCR, and TCRdb's table has in-frame clones only and misses some. Here the sample spans about 100,000 clones, approximately 79% being singletons. Sequencing was performed on peripheral blood. The receptors stem from a woman aged 80 or older with active or convalescent COVID-19.

CDR3 sequence reads: CASRSGTGNTEAFF. CDR3 coding DNA: TGTGCCAGCAGGTCCGGGACAGGGAACACTGAAGCTTTCTTT. The genes are TRBV6-5 and TRBJ1-1, with TRBD1 matching over 8 bases. V gave up 6 bases and J gave up 1 base; unmatched junction bases: 4. Germline CDR1 reads MNHEY; CDR2 reads SVGAGI. This CDR3 has 14 amino acids.

V is TRBV19 and J is TRBJ1-5; TRBD1 might be the D (5 bases). Germline V gene sequence: CDR1 LNHDA, CDR2 SQIVND (reference sequence). Trimming took 1 base from V and 4 from J, leaving 11 bases between them. This CDR3 has 15 amino acids. The CDR3 protein is CASSIGQGSNQPQHF. CDR3 coding DNA: TGTGCCAGTAGTATAGGGCAGGGAAGTAATCAGCCCCAGCATTTT. The full variable domain, completed using reference TRBV19 and TRBJ1-5, is DGGITQSPKYLFRKEGQNVTLSCEQNLNHDAMYWYRQDPGQGLRLIYYSQIVNDFQKGDIAEGYSVSREKKESFPLTVTSAQKNPTAFYLCASSIGQGSNQPQHFGDGTRLSIL.

J is TRBJ2-5 and V is TRBV24-1; 11 nucleotides line up with TRBD2. This CDR3 is built from 17 residues. Looked up from germline, CDR1 is KGHDR and CDR2 is SFDVKD. Unmatched junction bases numbered 14, after V lost 5 bases and J lost 7 bases. The DNA for the CDR3 is TGTGCCACCAGTGCCCCACCGGGACTAGCGGAACGAGGGACCCAGTACTTC. Amino acid sequence: CATSAPPGLAERGTQYF.

This clone was seen only a few times. The V call is TRBV5-1, the J call TRBJ2-2; D ambiguous. This CDR3 is 16 amino acids long. Trimming stripped 0 bases from V and 4 bases from J, with 13 bases between. Germline lookup yields CDR1 SGHRS and CDR2 YFSETQ. The CDR3 sequence is CASSLVSSPGTGELFF. The CDR3 nucleotides are TGCGCCAGCAGCTTGGTATCGTCCCCCGGCACCGGGGAGCTGTTTTTT.

The chain is built from TRBV20-1 and TRBJ1-1; D ambiguous. The CDR3 has 10 amino acids. Trimming took off 5 bases at V and 5 bases at J, with 6 bases between the two ends. Germline assignment: CDR1 DFQATT and CDR2 SNEGSKA (reference sequence). As DNA, the CDR3 is TGCAGTGCTCCTAGAACTGAAGCTTTCTTT. Translation gives CSAPRTEAFF.

This clone was observed a handful of times. This chain connects TRBV2 to TRBJ1-3, with TRBD1 identical over 8 bases. CDR1 is SNHLY, CDR2 FYNNEI, per germline. Trimming removed 8 bases from V and 4 bases from J; junction bases left unmatched: 16. This CDR3 is built from 17 residues. CDR3 coding DNA: TGTGCCAGCCCGAGGGACAGGAGGCCTATCGCCGGAAACACCATATATTTT. Translation: CASPRDRRPIAGNTIYF. The complete variable domain, with remaining parts taken from reference TRBV2 and TRBJ1-3, reads EPEVTQTPSHQVTQMGQEVILRCVPISNHLYFYWYRQILGQKVEFLVSFYNNEISEKSEIFDDQFSVERPDGSNFTLKIRSTKLEDSAMYFCASPRDRRPIAGNTIYFGEGSWLTVV.